A selection of T cell receptor beta chains follows, all from one sample in a study of OX40 agonist ivuxolimab in advanced cancers. The repertoire was sequenced with immunoSEQ multiplex PCR; TCRdb's copy has only in-frame clones and lacks some. The table has tens of thousands of clones, around 86% seen once. The starting material was CD4+ or CD8+ T cells sorted from blood, obtained in a trial of the OX40 agonist ivuxolimab. The source is an adult with an advanced solid tumor such as melanoma, head and neck, liver or kidney cancer. CDR3s include the opening cysteine and the closing phenylalanine or tryptophan. The order of the fields is CDR3 DNA, CDR3 protein, clone size, J gene, V gene, CDR3 length, D gene. The D gene is left open where the match is weak. Expanded clones are given a class, and other clones once, few, many or no size at all.

TGTGCCAGCAGTTTATACCCCCAGGGGGGACGGAACACTGAAGCTTTCTTT	CASSLYPQGGRNTEAFF	.	TRBJ1-1	TRBV28	17	TRBD1
TGTGCCATCAGGTTCGGCCCTGGGGAGACCCAGTACTTC	CAIRFGPGETQYF	.	TRBJ2-5	TRBV10-3	13	.
TGTGCCAGCAGCCAGAGCTCCTACGAGCAGTACTTC	CASSQSSYEQYF	.	TRBJ2-7	TRBV7-8	12	.
TGTGCCAGCGGACGGAAGGGGGGGCGGAACACTGAAGCTTTCTTT	CASGRKGGRNTEAFF	once	TRBJ1-1	TRBV25-1	15	.
TGTGCCAGCGTAGCGGGAGTGCCCTACGAGCAGTACTTC	CASVAGVPYEQYF	.	TRBJ2-7	TRBV2	13	TRBD2
TGCAGCGTTGGGAAGAATAACCAGATTTACGAGCAGTACTTC	CSVGKNNQIYEQYF	.	TRBJ2-7	TRBV29-1	14	.
TGTGCCAGCAGAGAACCGAGGCTGAATTATCCCAATGAGCAGTTCTTC	CASREPRLNYPNEQFF	.	TRBJ2-1	TRBV28	16	.
TGTGCCAGCAGTTCGGGACAGGGGGTTATACAAGAGACCCAGTACTTC	CASSSGQGVIQETQYF	.	TRBJ2-5	TRBV5-8	16	TRBD1
TGTGCCACCAGCAGAGAGCCCCACGGCGGGGGGGAAAAACTGTTTTTT	CATSREPHGGGEKLFF	.	TRBJ1-4	TRBV15	16	.
TGCGCCAGCAGCTTGGTTGAGGGTAGTGGCTACACCTTC	CASSLVEGSGYTF	.	TRBJ1-2	TRBV5-1	13	.
TGCGCCAGCAGCTTGGGGGACAGGGTTACTGAAGCTTTCTTT	CASSLGDRVTEAFF	.	TRBJ1-1	TRBV5-1	14	TRBD1
TGTGCCAGCAGCGGGGGCTCCACAGATACGCAGTATTTT	CASSGGSTDTQYF	.	TRBJ2-3	TRBV9	13	.
TGTGCCAGTAGTCGGACAGGGGCTAATGAAAAACTGTTTTTT	CASSRTGANEKLFF	.	TRBJ1-4	TRBV19	14	TRBD1
TGTGCCACCTCGGAGGGGGGCGCGGACGGGGAGCTGTTTTTT	CATSEGGADGELFF	.	TRBJ2-2	TRBV28	14	.
TGTGCCAGCAGTTACTCGGGTGGGCGAATAGATACGCAGTATTTT	CASSYSGGRIDTQYF	few	TRBJ2-3	TRBV6-6	15	.
TGTGCCAGCAGTATTAGGGGGGGCACTGAAGCTTTCTTT	CASSIRGGTEAFF	.	TRBJ1-1	TRBV28	13	.
TGCGCCAGCAGCCAAGGTTGGTCGGACAGGATCTACGAGCAGTACTTC	CASSQGWSDRIYEQYF	.	TRBJ2-7	TRBV4-1	16	TRBD1
TGTGCCAGCAGCCCAGCGACTAGCGGGGGCCGGGGAGATACGCAGTATTTT	CASSPATSGGRGDTQYF	.	TRBJ2-3	TRBV13	17	TRBD2
TGTGCCAGCACCCGAGGACAGTCAAATGAGCAGTTCTTC	CASTRGQSNEQFF	.	TRBJ2-1	TRBV7-9	13	.
TGTGCCAGCAGCTTAGGAGCGGGGTCCCCTAATGAAAAACTGTTTTTT	CASSLGAGSPNEKLFF	.	TRBJ1-4	TRBV5-4	16	.
TGTGCCAGCAGCCCTTGGCTAGCGGGAGTATCTAGGCGGTTCTTC	CASSPWLAGVSRRFF	once	TRBJ2-1	TRBV11-1	15	TRBD2
TGCGCCAGCAGCTTGGGAGCGGATAATTCACCCCTCCACTTT	CASSLGADNSPLHF	.	TRBJ1-6	TRBV5-1	14	.
TGTGCCAGCAGCTCAGTTCGTACAGGTTTCGAGCAGTACTTC	CASSSVRTGFEQYF	.	TRBJ2-7	TRBV7-8	14	.
TGTGCCAGCCGACCTGCCGGGACAGGGAATGAAAAACTGTTTTTT	CASRPAGTGNEKLFF	.	TRBJ1-4	TRBV7-9	15	TRBD1
TGTGCCAGCGTAAAAGGCGGGACAGGGTACGAGCAGTACTTC	CASVKGGTGYEQYF	.	TRBJ2-7	TRBV6-1	14	TRBD1
TGTGCCAGCACCGTGGGGGGCACCGGGGAGCTGTTTTTT	CASTVGGTGELFF	.	TRBJ2-2	TRBV7-2	13	.
TGTGCCAGCAGCCCCTCCGAAGTTTTTAATCAGCCCCAGCATTTT	CASSPSEVFNQPQHF	.	TRBJ1-5	TRBV7-8	15	.
TGCGCCAGCAGCCAAAGCCCCCGGGAGGAGGACGAGCAGTACTTC	CASSQSPREEDEQYF	.	TRBJ2-7	TRBV4-1	15	TRBD2
TGTGCCAGCAGGTATGCCGGGACAGCTTATTCCGGCTACACCTTC	CASRYAGTAYSGYTF	once	TRBJ1-2	TRBV28	15	TRBD1
TGTGCCAGCATTTCGACTGGGAATAGCAATCAGCCCCAGCATTTT	CASISTGNSNQPQHF	.	TRBJ1-5	TRBV27	15	.
TGCGCCAGCAGCCAAGGGGGGTCCACAGATACGCAGTATTTT	CASSQGGSTDTQYF	.	TRBJ2-3	TRBV4-1	14	.
TGTGCCAGCCGTCAGGGGAATGAGCAGTTCTTC	CASRQGNEQFF	.	TRBJ2-1	TRBV19	11	.
TGTGCCAGTAGTATCGGGGGGAAAAAACTGTTTTTT	CASSIGGKKLFF	few	TRBJ1-4	TRBV19	12	.
TGTGCCAGCAGCGTAGTGTCAGGGAGCCTATACACTGAAGCTTTCTTT	CASSVVSGSLYTEAFF	.	TRBJ1-1	TRBV9	16	.
TGTGCCAGCAGCCCTCAGGGAAACGGAAACACCATATATTTT	CASSPQGNGNTIYF	.	TRBJ1-3	TRBV9	14	.
TGTGCCAGCAGTGCGGAAGAGGGGGGGGGCTATGGCTACACCTTC	CASSAEEGGGYGYTF	.	TRBJ1-2	TRBV28	15	.
TGTGCCAGCAGCTTAGGAACTTCCTCCTACAATGAGCAGTTCTTC	CASSLGTSSYNEQFF	.	TRBJ2-1	TRBV11-3	15	.
TGCGCCAGCAGCTTGGGACTAGCGGGAGGAGGACCTCAAGAGACCCAGTACTTC	CASSLGLAGGGPQETQYF	.	TRBJ2-5	TRBV5-1	18	TRBD2
TGTGCCAGCAGTGAACTGGGGTTCAATGAGCAGTTCTTC	CASSELGFNEQFF	.	TRBJ2-1	TRBV6-1	13	.
TGTGCCACCAGCAGACAGCGGAACTATGGCTACACCTTC	CATSRQRNYGYTF	.	TRBJ1-2	TRBV15	13	.
TGCGCCAGCAGCCGTGGTGGCAGCTCCTACGAGCAGTACTTC	CASSRGGSSYEQYF	.	TRBJ2-7	TRBV10-2	14	.
.	CSVASGTGVHKFF	.	TRBJ2-1	TRBV29-1	13	.
TGTGCCAGCAGTTTACGCCGGCAGGGGGGCTACAATGAGCAGTTCTTC	CASSLRRQGGYNEQFF	once	TRBJ2-1	TRBV27	16	.
TGTGCCAGCAGCCTGAGGACAGGGATAATGGGCGGAAACACCATATATTTT	CASSLRTGIMGGNTIYF	.	TRBJ1-3	TRBV7-8	17	TRBD1
TGCGCCAGCAGCTTTTTCAGGGCGGGCCCGTCCGGGGAGCTGTTTTTT	CASSFFRAGPSGELFF	.	TRBJ2-2	TRBV5-1	16	.
TGCGCCAGTCAGGGGGCTTACGGTGGCTACACCTTC	CASQGAYGGYTF	.	TRBJ1-2	TRBV5-1	12	TRBD1
TGTGCCAGCAGATCAAGACAGGGTAGCACAGATACGCAGTATTTT	CASRSRQGSTDTQYF	.	TRBJ2-3	TRBV9	15	TRBD1
TGTGCCAGCAGTTTATGGAGGCGAGGGGTGACGAACACTGAAGCTTTCTTT	CASSLWRRGVTNTEAFF	.	TRBJ1-1	TRBV28	17	.
TGTGCCAGTAGTACCGGGCCGGGGGAGACCCAGTACTTC	CASSTGPGETQYF	once	TRBJ2-5	TRBV19	13	.